This paragraph reports one T cell receptor (beta chain). The antigen remains unidentified. MiXCR was run by TCRdb on the reads, yielding one entry per CDR3 protein. The data show nearly 450,000 distinct CDR3 sequences, 25% to 40% seen once. The CDR3 sequence is 15 residues long. The V end lost 4 bases, the J end lost 6 bases, and 14 bases lay between the germline ends. Germline CDR1 is SGHNT and CDR2 is YYREEE (reference sequence). This entry is derived from a study of T cell repertoires in cytomegalovirus infection. Study background: In public TCR beta signatures, there were indications of both CMV infection and matching HLA type.

The study, taken as a whole, reports: Cumulative public TCR beta family frequency identified carriers of CMV plus the relevant HLA. The response measured ex vivo was dominated by TCR beta clonotypes (HLA-C-restricted and CMV-specific).

This sequence joins TRBV5-4 and TRBJ1-6; D may be TRBD1 (5 bases). This TCR was recovered from a human donor in good health (CMV status not recorded). Some clones in this sample may be carry-over from other donors' samples. Material for sequencing was PBMCs. The CDR3 spells CASSLQAWANSPLHF. CDR3 DNA: TGTGCCAGCAGCCTACAGGCGTGGGCTAATTCACCCCTCCACTTT.